This T cell receptor (beta chain) was recorded in a study of T cell responses to AZD1222 COVID-19 vaccine. TCRdb keeps only in-frame clones here, not all; method: immunoSEQ multiplex PCR. This repertoire shows about 89,000 clones, about 91% found once; its top ten account for more than 5%. The CDR3 length is 14 residues. Trimming pared 3 bases from V and 4 bases from J, leaving 12 bases between. Germline assignment: CDR1 MNHEY and CDR2 SMNVEV (reference sequence). The J gene is TRBJ1-1, the V gene TRBV27; tentative D call: TRBD1 (6 bases). The TCR sequence derives from an adult who received the AZD1222 COVID-19 vaccine. Sequenced material: peripheral blood, taken 28 days after the second AZD1222 dose. CDR3 coding DNA: TGTGCCAGCAGTTTTGGTGGGGGGCCCACTGAAGCTTTCTTT. It yields the protein CASSFGGGPTEAFF.